This T cell receptor (beta chain) was captured in a study of OX40 agonist ivuxolimab in advanced cancers. Turning to the overall study: Ivuxolimab was an agonistic, fully human IgG2 monoclonal antibody directed against OX40 (CD134), a costimulatory receptor. Intravenous ivuxolimab was administered to patients every 2 weeks at six dose levels: 0.01, 0.1, 0.3, 1.5, 3 and 10 mg/kg. The purpose of peripheral TCRbeta sequencing was to test whether ivuxolimab changed TCR sequence diversity and led to clonal T-cell expansion. The paper covers the monotherapy dose-escalation part of the phase I ivuxolimab trial, which included N of about 50 patients. A male proportion of around 81% and a mean age of approximately 58 years, ranging from about 23 to 90, were recorded for the dose-escalation cohort. Of the 50 to 55 dose-escalation patients, hepatocellular carcinoma was present in roughly 19, melanoma in some 15, renal cell carcinoma in 9 and head and neck cancer in 9. Partial responses occurred in three dose-escalation patients: two with cutaneous melanoma and one with hepatocellular carcinoma. Patients were allowed to have had prior anti-PD-1, anti-PD-L1 or anti-CTLA-4 therapy, and 40% to 45% of the dose-escalation patients had previously received checkpoint inhibitors.

The trial excluded patients who had a history of autoimmune disease or were on systemic immunosuppression. Peripheral blood for TCR sequencing was collected from all dose cohorts at baseline, on cycle 4 day 1, and on cycle 7 day 1. Samples were obtained from an open-label, multicenter, first-in-human phase I dose-escalation trial of ivuxolimab. The trial enrolled adults with locally advanced or metastatic head and neck squamous cell, hepatocellular, melanoma or renal cell carcinoma. CD4+ and CD8+ T cells were sorted separately from peripheral blood before TCR sequencing. General findings and caveats noted by the study authors: On average, CD8+ T cells showed more expanded clones than CD4+ T cells after ivuxolimab. Partial responders in the 0.1-3.0 mg/kg groups had among the lowest normalized peripheral clonal expansion, especially among CD8+ T cells. Low levels of normalized T-cell clonal expansion were also seen in some nonresponding patients. At doses of 0.1 to 3.0 mg/kg, clonal expansion of both CD4+ and CD8+ T cells in blood was seen between baseline and week 6. The antigen specificity of the clonally expanded peripheral T cells was not determined.

From the cysteine up to the phenylalanine, the CDR3 has a length of 14 residues. The sequence is cut down to CDR3 DNA, 42 bases in frame from base 1. CDR1 and CDR2 are drawn from the germline V gene: SGHVS, FQNEAQ. V was cut back by 0 bases and J by 1 base, leaving a gap of 6 bases between them. A word on this clone: What this receptor recognizes is not known. There are no base qualities to consult, and no much larger clone falls within one base.

Genomic DNA was extracted from sorted cells for sequencing of the TCRbeta CDR3 region. The immunoSEQ Assay was used to sequence the TCRbeta CDR3 regions. The clones in this table, taken by TCRdb from immuneACCESS, are in-frame only. Not every clone is retained; where verified, under half of the shortfall comes from an unresolved V gene, and the cause of the rest is unknown. For this sample the table gives about 110,000 clones, of which more than 85% were detected only once. The ten largest clones represent approximately 1.3% of the sample. In this chain, TRBV7-8 is recombined with TRBJ1-2; the D gene cannot be named for sure. The sequence was obtained from an adult with an advanced solid tumor such as melanoma, head and neck, liver or kidney cancer. Here the sequenced sample was CD4+ or CD8+ T cells sorted from blood, taken in a trial of the OX40 agonist ivuxolimab. Here the CDR3 is given as CASSLANSNYGYTF. The DNA sequence reads TGTGCCAGCAGCTTAGCGAATAGTAACTATGGCTACACCTTC.